This TCR beta chain stems from a study of cytomegalovirus exposure and HLA in healthy donors. Broader study findings: TRBV6-2, TRBV6-3 and some other V segments were excluded as indistinguishable.

CDR1 is MDHEN and CDR2 is SYDVKM in the germline V gene. CDR3 length equals 13 residues. V gave up 6 bases and J gave up 2 bases, with 10 bases separating them. The PCR used 60 Vbeta and 13 Jbeta primers. The assay was immunoSEQ multiplex PCR, and TCRdb's table has in-frame clones only and misses some. The sample shows about 87,000 clones, 70% to 85% of them seen only once. In regard to this clone: No antigen is known for it.

This TCR derives from a man aged 25 to 45 in good health and CMV-seropositive. The chain carries TRBV28 and TRBJ2-5; a weak D match, TRBD2 (6 bases). Sequenced material: PBMCs. Written as DNA, the CDR3 is TGTGCCAGCAGCCAGCGGGTACAAGAGACCCAGTACTTC. It translates to CASSQRVQETQYF. The entire variable domain, with the rest obtained from reference TRBV28 and TRBJ2-5, is as follows: DVKVTQSSRYLVKRTGEKVFLECVQDMDHENMFWYRQDPGLGLRLIYFSYDVKMKEKGDIPEGYSVSREKKERFSLILESASTNQTSMYLCASSQRVQETQYFGPGTRLLVL.